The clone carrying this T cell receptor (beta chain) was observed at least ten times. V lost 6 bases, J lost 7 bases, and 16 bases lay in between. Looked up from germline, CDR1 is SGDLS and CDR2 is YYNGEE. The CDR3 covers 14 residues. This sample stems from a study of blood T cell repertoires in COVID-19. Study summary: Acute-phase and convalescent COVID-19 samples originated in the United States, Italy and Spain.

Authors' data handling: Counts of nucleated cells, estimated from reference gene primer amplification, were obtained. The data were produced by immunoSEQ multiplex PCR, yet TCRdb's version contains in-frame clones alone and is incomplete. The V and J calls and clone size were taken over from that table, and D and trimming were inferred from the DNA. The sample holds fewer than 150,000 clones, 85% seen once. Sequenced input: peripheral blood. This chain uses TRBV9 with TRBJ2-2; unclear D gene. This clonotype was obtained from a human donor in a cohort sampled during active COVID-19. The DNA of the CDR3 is TGTGCCAGCACCCCACTGGCGGCGGACGGGGAGCTGTTTTTT. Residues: CASTPLAADGELFF.